The entry below describes one TCR beta chain. Its antigen remains unidentified. Base quality data are lacking; no much larger clone is found one base away. The CDR3 numbers 17 residues from cysteine through phenylalanine. Only the CDR3 part of the read is kept: 51 bases, read in frame from the first base. Based on the germline V gene (reference sequence), the CDR1 and CDR2 sequences are LNHNV and YYDKDF. Deletion took 3 bases off V and 6 bases off J, with a span of 23 bases between the germline ends. The sample belongs to a study of control samples from healthy donors and cancer patients (dated by TCRdb to 2018 to 2020). Library method: the immunoSEQ multiplex PCR assay. The source is immuneACCESS, and TCRdb retained only in-frame sequences with V and J called. Part of the clones is not carried over; for the studies checked, unresolved V genes explain less than half of this, and the remainder is unexplained. Within this sample are 100,000 or so clones, with just over 90% of them counted one time only. The ten biggest clones cover nearly 0.95% of the sample.

The rearranged segments are TRBV15 and TRBJ1-1; tentative D gene TRBD1, with 5 bases matching. The clonotype originates from a woman aged 30 to 39 in good health. The sample comprised blood. Read as DNA, the sequence is TGTGCCACCAGCAGTGGGGACCCAACAACGGGGCCCCCTGAAGCTTTCTTT. Translated, this is CATSSGDPTTGPPEAFF.